This T cell receptor beta chain was recovered during a study of CD8+ T cells in alopecia areata. Study summary: Among treated patients, oral tofacitinib was administered at 5 to 10 mg twice daily.

General study points: How baseline CD8+ expansion relates to response remains uncertain (there was one nonresponder). Scalp clonality and expanded CD8+ clones among the top 100 were significantly decreased by tofacitinib.

V shed 2 bases and J shed 2 bases, with 13 bases lying between them. The germline V gene encodes CDR1 MNHNY and CDR2 SVGAGI (reference sequence). This CDR3 spans 15 amino acids. Documented treatment: oral pan-JAK inhibitor, 5-10 mg twice daily. Separation by sorting yielded CD4+ and CD8+ T cells from PBMCs. In the case of this clone: No antigen is known for it.

Extraction of RNA preceded its reverse transcription into cDNA, which served as the sequencing template. Clones were read by immunoSEQ multiplex PCR, and TCRdb kept only the in-frame ones, dropping some. The table shows approximately 180,000 clones, with approximately 61% occurring only once. This clonotype was sampled from a human donor with alopecia areata. The sample in question was CD4+ T cells sorted from blood, obtained at week 24, from a patient treated with tofacitinib. The chain uses TRBV6-6 and TRBJ2-7, with D unresolved. The CDR3 here is CASSYGAQATYEQYF. CDR3 nucleotides: TGTGCCAGCAGTTACGGTGCGCAGGCAACCTACGAGCAGTACTTC.